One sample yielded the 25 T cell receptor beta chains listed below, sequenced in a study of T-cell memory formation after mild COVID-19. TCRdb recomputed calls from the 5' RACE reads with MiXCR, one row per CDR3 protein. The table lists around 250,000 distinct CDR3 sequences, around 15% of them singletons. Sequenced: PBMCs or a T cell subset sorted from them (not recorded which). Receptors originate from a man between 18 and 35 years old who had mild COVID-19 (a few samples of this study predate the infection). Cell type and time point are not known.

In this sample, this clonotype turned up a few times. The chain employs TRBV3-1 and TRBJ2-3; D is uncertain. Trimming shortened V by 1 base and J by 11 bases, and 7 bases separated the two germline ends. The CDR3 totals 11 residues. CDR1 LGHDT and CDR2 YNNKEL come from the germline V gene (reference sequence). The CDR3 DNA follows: TGTGCCAGCAGCCAAGGGCCCTGGCAGTATTTT. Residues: CASSQGPWQYF.

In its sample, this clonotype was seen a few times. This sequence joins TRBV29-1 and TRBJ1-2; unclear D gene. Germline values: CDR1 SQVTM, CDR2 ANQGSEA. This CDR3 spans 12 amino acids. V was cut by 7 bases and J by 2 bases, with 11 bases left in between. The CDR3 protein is CSGGAGNYGYTF. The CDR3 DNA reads TGCAGCGGGGGAGCGGGGAACTATGGCTACACCTTC.

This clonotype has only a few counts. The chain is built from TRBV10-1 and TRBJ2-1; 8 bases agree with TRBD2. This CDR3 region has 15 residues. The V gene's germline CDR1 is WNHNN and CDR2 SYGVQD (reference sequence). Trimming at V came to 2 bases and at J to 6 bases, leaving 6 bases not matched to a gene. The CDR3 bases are TGCGCCAGCAGTGAGGCGGGGGGCCACTTCAATGAGCAGTTCTTC. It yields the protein CASSEAGGHFNEQFF.

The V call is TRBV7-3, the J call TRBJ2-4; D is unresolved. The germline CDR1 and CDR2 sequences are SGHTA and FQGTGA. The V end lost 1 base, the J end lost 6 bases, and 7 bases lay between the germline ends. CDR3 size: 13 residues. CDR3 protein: CASSLKGGNIQYF. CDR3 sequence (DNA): TGTGCCAGCAGCTTAAAAGGCGGAAACATTCAGTACTTC. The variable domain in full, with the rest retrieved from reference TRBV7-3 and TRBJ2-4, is GAGVSQTPSNKVTEKGKYVELRCDPISGHTALYWYRQSLGQGPEFLIYFQGTGAADDSGLPNDRFFAVRPEGSVSTLKIQRTERGDSAVYLCASSLKGGNIQYFGAGTRLSVL.

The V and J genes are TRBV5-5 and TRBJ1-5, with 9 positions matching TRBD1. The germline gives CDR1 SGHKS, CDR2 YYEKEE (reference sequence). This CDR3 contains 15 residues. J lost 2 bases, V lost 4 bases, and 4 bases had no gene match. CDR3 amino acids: CASSRQGGRNQPQHF. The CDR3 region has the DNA TGTGCCAGCAGCCGACAGGGGGGACGCAATCAGCCCCAGCATTTT.

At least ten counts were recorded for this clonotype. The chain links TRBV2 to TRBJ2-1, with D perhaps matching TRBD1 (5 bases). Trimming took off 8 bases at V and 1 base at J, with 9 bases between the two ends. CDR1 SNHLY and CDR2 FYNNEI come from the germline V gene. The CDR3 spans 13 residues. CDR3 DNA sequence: TGTGCCAGCCAGGGAACGTCCTACAATGAGCAGTTCTTC. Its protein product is CASQGTSYNEQFF.

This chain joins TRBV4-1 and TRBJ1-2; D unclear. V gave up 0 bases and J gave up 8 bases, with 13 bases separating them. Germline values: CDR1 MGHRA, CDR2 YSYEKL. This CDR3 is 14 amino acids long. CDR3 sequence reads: CASSQDLRPLGYTF. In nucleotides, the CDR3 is TGCGCCAGCAGCCAAGATTTGCGGCCTCTCGGCTACACCTTC.

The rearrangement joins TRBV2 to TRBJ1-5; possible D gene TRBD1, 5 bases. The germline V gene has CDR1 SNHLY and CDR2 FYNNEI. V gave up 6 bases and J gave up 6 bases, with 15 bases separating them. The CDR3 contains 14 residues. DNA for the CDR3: TGTGCCAGCAGCGAGGGACGGGCGGGTCAGCCCCAGCATTTT. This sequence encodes CASSEGRAGQPQHF.

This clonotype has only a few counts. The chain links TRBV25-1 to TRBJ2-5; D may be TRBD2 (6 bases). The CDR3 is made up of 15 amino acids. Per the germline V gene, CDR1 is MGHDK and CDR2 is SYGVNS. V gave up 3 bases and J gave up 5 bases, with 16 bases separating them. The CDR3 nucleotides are TGTGCCAGCAGTGATGCCACGGACTATAGGGAGACCCAGTACTTC. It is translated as CASSDATDYRETQYF.

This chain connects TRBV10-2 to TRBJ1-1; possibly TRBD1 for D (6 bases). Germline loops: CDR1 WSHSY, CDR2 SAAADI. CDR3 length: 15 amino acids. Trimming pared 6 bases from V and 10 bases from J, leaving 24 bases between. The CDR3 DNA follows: TGCGCCAGCAGCGGAAACAGGGATAGGGCAACTCCAGCTTTCTTT. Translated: CASSGNRDRATPAFF.

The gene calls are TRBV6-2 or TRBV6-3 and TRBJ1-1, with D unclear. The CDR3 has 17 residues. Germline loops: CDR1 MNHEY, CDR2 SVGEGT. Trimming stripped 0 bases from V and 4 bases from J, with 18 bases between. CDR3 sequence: CASSYSGLAGLITEAFF. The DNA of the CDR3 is TGTGCCAGCAGTTACTCGGGTCTGGCGGGGTTGATCACTGAAGCTTTCTTT.

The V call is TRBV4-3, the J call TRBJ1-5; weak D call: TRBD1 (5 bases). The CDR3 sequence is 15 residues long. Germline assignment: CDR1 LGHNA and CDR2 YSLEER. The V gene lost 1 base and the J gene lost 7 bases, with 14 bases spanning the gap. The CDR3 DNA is TGCGCCAGCAGCCAAGCAGCAGACAGATTCCAGCCCCAGCATTTT. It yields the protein CASSQAADRFQPQHF.

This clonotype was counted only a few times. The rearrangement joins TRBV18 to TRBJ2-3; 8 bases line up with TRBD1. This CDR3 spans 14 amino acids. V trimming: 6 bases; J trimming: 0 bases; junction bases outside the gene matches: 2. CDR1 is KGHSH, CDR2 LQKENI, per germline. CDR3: CASSRTGSTDTQYF. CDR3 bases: TGTGCCAGCTCTCGGACAGGGAGCACAGATACGCAGTATTTT.

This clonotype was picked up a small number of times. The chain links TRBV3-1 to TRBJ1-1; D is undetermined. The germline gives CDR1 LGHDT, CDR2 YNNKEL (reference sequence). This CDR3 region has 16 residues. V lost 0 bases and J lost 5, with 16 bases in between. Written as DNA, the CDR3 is TGTGCCAGCAGCCAAGACCCGGGTCGCGCTGGGACTGAAGCTTTCTTT. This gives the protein CASSQDPGRAGTEAFF. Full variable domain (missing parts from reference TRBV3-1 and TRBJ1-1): DTAVSQTPKYLVTQMGNDKSIKCEQNLGHDTMYWYKQDSKKFLKIMFSYNNKELIINETVPNRFSPKSPDKAHLNLHINSLELGDSAVYFCASSQDPGRAGTEAFFGQGTRLTVV.

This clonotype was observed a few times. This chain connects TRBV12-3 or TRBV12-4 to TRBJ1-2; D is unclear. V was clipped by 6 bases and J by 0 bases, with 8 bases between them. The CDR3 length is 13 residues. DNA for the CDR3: TGTGCCAGCAGACCGGGATCTAACTATGGCTACACCTTC. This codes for CASRPGSNYGYTF.

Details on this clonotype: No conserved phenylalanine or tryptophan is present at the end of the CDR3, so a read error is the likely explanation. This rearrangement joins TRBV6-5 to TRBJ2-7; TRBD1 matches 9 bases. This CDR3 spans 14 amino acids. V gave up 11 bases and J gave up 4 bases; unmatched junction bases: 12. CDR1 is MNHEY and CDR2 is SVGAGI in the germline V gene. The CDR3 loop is CAVAPGQGSYEQYL. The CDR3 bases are TGTGCCGTAGCCCCGGGACAGGGTTCGTACGAGCAGTACCTC.

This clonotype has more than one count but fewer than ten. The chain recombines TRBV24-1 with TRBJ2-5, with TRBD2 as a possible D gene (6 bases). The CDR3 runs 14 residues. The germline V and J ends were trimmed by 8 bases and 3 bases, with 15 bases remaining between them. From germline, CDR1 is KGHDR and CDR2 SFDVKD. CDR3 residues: CATITKGEEETQYF. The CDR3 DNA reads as TGTGCCACCATCACTAAAGGGGAGGAAGAGACCCAGTACTTC.

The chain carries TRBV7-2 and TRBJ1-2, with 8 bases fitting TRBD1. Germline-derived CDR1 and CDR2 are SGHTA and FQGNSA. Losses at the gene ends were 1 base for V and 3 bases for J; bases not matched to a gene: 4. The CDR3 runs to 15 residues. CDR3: CASSLGGQGYYGYTF. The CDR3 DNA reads TGTGCCAGCAGCTTAGGCGGACAGGGCTACTATGGCTACACCTTC.

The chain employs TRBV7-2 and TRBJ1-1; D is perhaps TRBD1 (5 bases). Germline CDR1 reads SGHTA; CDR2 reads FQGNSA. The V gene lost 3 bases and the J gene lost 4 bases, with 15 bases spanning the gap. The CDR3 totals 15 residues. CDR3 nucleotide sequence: TGTGCCAGCAGCTTTAGCGGGGGGGTTATCACTGAAGCTTTCTTT. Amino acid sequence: CASSFSGGVITEAFF.

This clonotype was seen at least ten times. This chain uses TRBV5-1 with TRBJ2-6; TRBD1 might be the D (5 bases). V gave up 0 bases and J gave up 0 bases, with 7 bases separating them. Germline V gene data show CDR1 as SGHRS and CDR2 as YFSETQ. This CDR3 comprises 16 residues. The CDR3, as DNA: TGCGCCAGCAGCTTGGGACAGTACTCTGGGGCCAACGTCCTGACTTTC. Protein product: CASSLGQYSGANVLTF.

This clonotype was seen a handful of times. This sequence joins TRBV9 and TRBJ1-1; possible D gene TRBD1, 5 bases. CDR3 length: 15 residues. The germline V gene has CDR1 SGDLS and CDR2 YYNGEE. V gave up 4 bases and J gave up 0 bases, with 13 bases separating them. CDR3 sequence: CASSPWGLLNTEAFF. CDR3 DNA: TGTGCCAGCAGCCCCTGGGGCCTGCTGAACACTGAAGCTTTCTTT.

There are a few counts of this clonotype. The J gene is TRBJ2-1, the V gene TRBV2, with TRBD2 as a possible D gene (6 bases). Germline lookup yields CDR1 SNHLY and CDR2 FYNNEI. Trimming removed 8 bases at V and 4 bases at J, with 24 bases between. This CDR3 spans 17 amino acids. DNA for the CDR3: TGTGCCAGCTCCCTGTCCGGGCCCCTGGAGGGATACAATGAGCAGTTCTTC. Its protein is CASSLSGPLEGYNEQFF.

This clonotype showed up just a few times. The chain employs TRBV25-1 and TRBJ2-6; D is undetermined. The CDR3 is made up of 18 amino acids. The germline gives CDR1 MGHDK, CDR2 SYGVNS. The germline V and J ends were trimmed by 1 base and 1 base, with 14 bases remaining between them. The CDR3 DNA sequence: TGTGCCAGCAGTGAATTGCTCTCCGGCCTATCTGGGGCCAACGTCCTGACTTTC. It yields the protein CASSELLSGLSGANVLTF.

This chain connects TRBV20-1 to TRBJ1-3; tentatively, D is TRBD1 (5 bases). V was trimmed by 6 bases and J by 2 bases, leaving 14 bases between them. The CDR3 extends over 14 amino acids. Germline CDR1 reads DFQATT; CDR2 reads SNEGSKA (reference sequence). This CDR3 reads CSAGPGGTGNTIYF. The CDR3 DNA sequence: TGCAGTGCCGGCCCCGGGGGAACTGGAAACACCATATATTTT.

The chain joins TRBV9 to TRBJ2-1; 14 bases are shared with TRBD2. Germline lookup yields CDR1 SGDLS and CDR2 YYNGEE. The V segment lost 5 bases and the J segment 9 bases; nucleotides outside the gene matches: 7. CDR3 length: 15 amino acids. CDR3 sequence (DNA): TGTGCCAGCAGTCTGACTAGCGGGGGGGCGGCTGAGCAGTTCTTC. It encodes CASSLTSGGAAEQFF.